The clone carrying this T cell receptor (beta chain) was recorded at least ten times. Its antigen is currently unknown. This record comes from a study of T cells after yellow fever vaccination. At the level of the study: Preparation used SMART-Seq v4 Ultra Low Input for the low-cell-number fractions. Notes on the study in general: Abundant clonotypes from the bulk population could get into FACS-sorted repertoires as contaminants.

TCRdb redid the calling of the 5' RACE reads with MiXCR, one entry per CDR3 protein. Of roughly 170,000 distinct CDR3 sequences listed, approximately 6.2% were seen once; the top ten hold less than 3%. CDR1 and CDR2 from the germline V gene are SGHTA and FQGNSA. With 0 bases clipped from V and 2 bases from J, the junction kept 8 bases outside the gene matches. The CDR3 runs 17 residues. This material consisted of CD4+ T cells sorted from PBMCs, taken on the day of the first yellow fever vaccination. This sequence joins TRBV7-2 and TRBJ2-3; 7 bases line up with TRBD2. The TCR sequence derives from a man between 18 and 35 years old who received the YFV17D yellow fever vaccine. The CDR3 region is CASSLARPGLPTDTQYF. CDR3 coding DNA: TGTGCCAGCAGCTTAGCGCGGCCGGGACTACCCACAGATACGCAGTATTTT.